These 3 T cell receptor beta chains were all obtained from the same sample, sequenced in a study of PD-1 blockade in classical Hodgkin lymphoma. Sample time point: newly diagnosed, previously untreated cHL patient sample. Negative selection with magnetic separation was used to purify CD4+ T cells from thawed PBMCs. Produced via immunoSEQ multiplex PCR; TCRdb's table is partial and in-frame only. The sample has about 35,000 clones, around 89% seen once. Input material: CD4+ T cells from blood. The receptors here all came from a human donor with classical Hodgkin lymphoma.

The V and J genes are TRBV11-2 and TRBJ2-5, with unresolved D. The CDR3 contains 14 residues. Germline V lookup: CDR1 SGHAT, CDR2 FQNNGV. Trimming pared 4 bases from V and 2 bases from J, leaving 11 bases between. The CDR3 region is CASSSFRLQETQYF. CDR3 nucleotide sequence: TGTGCCAGCAGCTCCTTCCGGCTACAAGAGACCCAGTACTTC.

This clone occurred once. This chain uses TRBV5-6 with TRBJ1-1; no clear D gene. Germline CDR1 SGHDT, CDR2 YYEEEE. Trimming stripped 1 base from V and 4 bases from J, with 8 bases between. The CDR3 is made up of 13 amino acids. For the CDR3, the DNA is TGTGCCAGCAGCTTGATGCGGACCACTGAAGCTTTCTTT. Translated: CASSLMRTTEAFF. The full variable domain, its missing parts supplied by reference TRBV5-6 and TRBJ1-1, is DAGVTQSPTHLIKTRGQQVTLRCSPKSGHDTVSWYQQALGQGPQFIFQYYEEEERQRGNFPDRFSGHQFPNYSSELNVNALLLGDSALYLCASSLMRTTEAFFGQGTRLTVV.

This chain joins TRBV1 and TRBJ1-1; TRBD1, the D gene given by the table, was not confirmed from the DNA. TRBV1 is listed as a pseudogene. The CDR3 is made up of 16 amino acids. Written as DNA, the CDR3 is TGCACCAGCAGCCAGGCCGGGACAGAATTTCTCACTGAAGCTTTCTTT. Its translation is CTSSQAGTEFLTEAFF.